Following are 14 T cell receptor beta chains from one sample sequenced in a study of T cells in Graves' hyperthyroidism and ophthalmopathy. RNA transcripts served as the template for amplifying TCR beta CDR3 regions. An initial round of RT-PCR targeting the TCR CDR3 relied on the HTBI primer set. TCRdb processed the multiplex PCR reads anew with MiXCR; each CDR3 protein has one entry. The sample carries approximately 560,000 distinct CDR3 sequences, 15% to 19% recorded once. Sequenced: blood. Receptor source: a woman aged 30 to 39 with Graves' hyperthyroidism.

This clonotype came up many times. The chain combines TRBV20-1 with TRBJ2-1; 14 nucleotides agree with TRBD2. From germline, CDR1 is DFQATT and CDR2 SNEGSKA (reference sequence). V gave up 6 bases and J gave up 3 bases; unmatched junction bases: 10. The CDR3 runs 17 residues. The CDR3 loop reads CSAGTSGSHGFYNEQFF. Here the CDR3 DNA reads TGCAGTGCAGGGACTAGCGGGAGCCATGGTTTCTACAATGAGCAGTTCTTC.

Here the CDR3 reads CASTPTSHNNNEQYF. CDR3 in DNA: TGTGCCAGCACCCCTACTAGCCATAATAACAACGAGCAGTACTTC. V gene TRBV27 combines with J gene TRBJ2-7, with D possibly matching TRBD2 (6 bases). Per the germline V gene, CDR1 is MNHEY and CDR2 is SMNVEV (reference sequence). The CDR3 contains 15 residues. V gave up 7 bases and J gave up 5 bases, with 21 bases separating them.

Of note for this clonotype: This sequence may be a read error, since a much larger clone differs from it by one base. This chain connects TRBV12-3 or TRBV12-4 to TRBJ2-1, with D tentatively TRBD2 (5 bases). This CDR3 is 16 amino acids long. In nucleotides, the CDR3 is TGTGCCAGCACCCCCGGCGGGCGTAGCTCCTACAATGAGCAGCTCTTC. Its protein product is CASTPGGRSSYNEQLF.

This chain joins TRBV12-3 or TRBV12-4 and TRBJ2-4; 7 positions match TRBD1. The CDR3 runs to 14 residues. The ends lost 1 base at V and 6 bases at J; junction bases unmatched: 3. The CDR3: CASSLDRGTNIQYF. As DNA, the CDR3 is TGTGCCAGCAGTTTAGACAGGGGTACAAACATTCAGTACTTC.

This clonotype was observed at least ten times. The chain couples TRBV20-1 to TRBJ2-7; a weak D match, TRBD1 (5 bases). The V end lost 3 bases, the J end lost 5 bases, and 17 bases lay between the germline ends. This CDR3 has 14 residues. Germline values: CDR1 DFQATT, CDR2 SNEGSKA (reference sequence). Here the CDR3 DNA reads TGCAGTGCTAGTGTTCCGGCTCAGGGCGACGAGCAGTACTTC. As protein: CSASVPAQGDEQYF.

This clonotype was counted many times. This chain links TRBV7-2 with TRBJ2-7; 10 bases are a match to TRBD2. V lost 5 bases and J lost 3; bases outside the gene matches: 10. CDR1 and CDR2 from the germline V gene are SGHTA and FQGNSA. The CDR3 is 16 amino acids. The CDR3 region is CASSRRPGLANYEQYF. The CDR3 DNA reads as TGTGCCAGCAGCCGGAGGCCGGGACTAGCGAACTACGAGCAGTACTTC.

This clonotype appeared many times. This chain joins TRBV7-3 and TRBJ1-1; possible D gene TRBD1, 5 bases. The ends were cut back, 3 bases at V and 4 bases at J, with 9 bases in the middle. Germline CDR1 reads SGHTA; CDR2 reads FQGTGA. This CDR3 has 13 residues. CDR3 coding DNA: TGTGCCAGCAGCTTGTCCGACAGCACTGAAGCTTTCTTT. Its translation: CASSLSDSTEAFF.

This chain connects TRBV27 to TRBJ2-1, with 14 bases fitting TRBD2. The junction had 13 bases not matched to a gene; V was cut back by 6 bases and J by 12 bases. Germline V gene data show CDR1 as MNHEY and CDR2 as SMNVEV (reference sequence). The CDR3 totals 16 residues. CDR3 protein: CASRSRGGLAGVVQFF. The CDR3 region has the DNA TGTGCCAGCAGGTCCCGAGGGGGACTAGCGGGAGTGGTGCAGTTCTTC.

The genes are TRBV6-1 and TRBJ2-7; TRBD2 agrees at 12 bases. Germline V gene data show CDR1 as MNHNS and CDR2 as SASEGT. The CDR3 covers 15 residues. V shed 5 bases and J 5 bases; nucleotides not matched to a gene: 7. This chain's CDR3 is CASSRPTSGSNEQYF. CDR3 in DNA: TGTGCCAGCAGTCGCCCGACTAGCGGGAGCAACGAGCAGTACTTC.

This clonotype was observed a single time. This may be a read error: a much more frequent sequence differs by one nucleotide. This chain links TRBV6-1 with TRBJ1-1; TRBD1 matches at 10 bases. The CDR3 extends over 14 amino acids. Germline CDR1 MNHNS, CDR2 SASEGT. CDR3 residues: CASSNRDRGTGAFF. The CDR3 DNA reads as TGTGCCAGCAGTAACCGGGACAGGGGCACTGGAGCTTTCTTT.

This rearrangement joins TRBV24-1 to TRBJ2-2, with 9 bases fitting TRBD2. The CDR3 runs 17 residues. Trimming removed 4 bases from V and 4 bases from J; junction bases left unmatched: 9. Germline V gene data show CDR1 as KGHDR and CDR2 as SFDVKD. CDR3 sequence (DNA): TGTGCCACCAGTGACGCGACTAGCGGTAGGGCCACCGGGGAGCTGTTTTTT. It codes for CATSDATSGRATGELFF.

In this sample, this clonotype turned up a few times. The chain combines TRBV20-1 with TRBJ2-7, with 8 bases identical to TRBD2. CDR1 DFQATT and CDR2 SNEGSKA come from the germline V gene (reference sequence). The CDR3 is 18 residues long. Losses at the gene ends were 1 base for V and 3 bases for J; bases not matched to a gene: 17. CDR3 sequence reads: CSARALRGALSRHYEQYF. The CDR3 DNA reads TGCAGTGCTAGAGCTCTGCGGGGGGCACTCTCTCGCCACTACGAGCAGTACTTC.

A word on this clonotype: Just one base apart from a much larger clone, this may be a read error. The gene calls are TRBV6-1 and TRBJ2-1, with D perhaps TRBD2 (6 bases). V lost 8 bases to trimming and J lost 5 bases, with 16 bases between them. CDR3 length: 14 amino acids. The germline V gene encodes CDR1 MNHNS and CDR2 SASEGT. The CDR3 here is CASSWASVNNEQFF. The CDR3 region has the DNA TGTGCCAGCTCTTGGGCTAGCGTAAACAATGAGCAGTTCTTC.

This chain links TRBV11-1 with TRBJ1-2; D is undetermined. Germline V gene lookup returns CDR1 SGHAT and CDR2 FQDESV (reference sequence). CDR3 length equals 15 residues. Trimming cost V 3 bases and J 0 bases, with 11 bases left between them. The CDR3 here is CASSFSQATNYGYTF. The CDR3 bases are TGTGCCAGCAGCTTTTCCCAAGCTACTAACTATGGCTACACCTTC.